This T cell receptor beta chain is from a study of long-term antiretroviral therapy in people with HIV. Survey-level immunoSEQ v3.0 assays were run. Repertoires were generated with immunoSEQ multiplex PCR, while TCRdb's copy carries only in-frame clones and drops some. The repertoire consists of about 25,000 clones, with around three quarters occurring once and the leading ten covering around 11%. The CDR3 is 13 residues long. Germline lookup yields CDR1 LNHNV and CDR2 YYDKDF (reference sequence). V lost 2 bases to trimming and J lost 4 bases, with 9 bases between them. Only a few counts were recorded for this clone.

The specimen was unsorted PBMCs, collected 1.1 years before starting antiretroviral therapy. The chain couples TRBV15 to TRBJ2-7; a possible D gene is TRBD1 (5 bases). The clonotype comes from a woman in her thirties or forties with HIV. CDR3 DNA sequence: TGTGCCACCAGCAGACCCCAGGGATACGAGCAGTACTTC. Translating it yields CATSRPQGYEQYF.